This T cell receptor (beta chain) was documented in a study of blood T cell repertoires in COVID-19. To note about this clone: Other DNA sequences in this specimen translate into the identical CDR3.

The CDR3 has 13 residues. The junction had 2 bases not matched to a gene; V was cut back by 9 bases and J by 0 bases. The germline gives CDR1 LNHDA, CDR2 SQIVND (reference sequence). The protocol was immunoSEQ multiplex PCR, while the TCRdb copy is restricted to in-frame clones and leaves out a portion. The sample has about 98,000 clones, about four fifths seen once. This chain links TRBV19 with TRBJ1-1; TRBD1 matches at 9 bases. Sequenced input: peripheral blood. This clonotype was obtained from a human donor in a cohort sampled during active COVID-19. The CDR3 protein is CASRDRVNTEAFF. The CDR3 coding sequence is TGTGCCAGCCGGGACAGGGTGAACACTGAAGCTTTCTTT.